These 14 T cell receptor beta chains were all obtained from the same sample, sequenced in a study of cytomegalovirus exposure and HLA in healthy donors. Vbeta (60) and Jbeta (13) primers were used in the PCR. Method: immunoSEQ multiplex PCR; TCRdb's copy keeps in-frame clones and lacks some. The profile shows about 94,000 clones, 60% to 80% of them singletons. Sequenced sample: PBMCs. The receptors were sampled from a woman aged 40 to 50 in good health and CMV-seronegative.

The chain has TRBV5-1 and TRBJ2-7, with 7 positions matching TRBD1. The CDR3 totals 16 residues. Germline lookup yields CDR1 SGHRS and CDR2 YFSETQ. The trim removed 2 bases at V and 6 bases at J, leaving 14 bases unmatched. The CDR3 DNA sequence: TGCGCCAGCAGCTTAACCGGACAGGCCTTAGGATCCGAGCAGTACTTC. It yields the protein CASSLTGQALGSEQYF.

The rearrangement joins TRBV7-2 to TRBJ2-1; 13 positions agree with TRBD2. Trimming took 5 bases from V and 10 from J; bases not matched to a gene: 11. The CDR3 is 16 residues long. From germline, CDR1 is SGHTA and CDR2 FQGNSA. CDR3 region: CASSDGLAGAFGEQFF. CDR3 DNA: TGTGCCAGCAGCGACGGACTAGCGGGGGCCTTCGGGGAGCAGTTCTTC.

This clone was seen once. The junction shows a germline mismatch at one end, possibly a read error. CDR3 nucleotides: TGTGCCGGCAGGGTCGACTTGAACTACAATGAGCAGTTCTTC. It encodes CAGRVDLNYNEQFF. The V call is TRBV6-1, the J call TRBJ2-1; perhaps TRBD1 as D (5 bases). Per the germline V gene, CDR1 is MNHNS and CDR2 is SASEGT. The CDR3 totals 14 residues.

The gene calls are TRBV7-9 and TRBJ2-7; 7 bases fit TRBD2. V lost 5 bases, J lost 3 bases, and 4 bases stayed unmatched. CDR1 and CDR2 (germline): SEHNR, FQNEAQ (reference sequence). The CDR3 length is 13 residues. The CDR3 DNA follows: TGTGCCAGCAGCCCGTCGGGGGGCTACGAGCAGTACTTC. Encoded protein: CASSPSGGYEQYF.

V usage is TRBV5-4 and J usage is TRBJ2-5; 10 bases agree with TRBD2. CDR3 size: 17 residues. The germline CDR1 and CDR2 sequences are SGHNT and YYREEE (reference sequence). V gave up 4 bases and J gave up 5 bases; unmatched junction bases: 14. CDR3 amino acids: CASSAELAGAVRETQYF. The CDR3 bases are TGTGCCAGCAGCGCAGAGCTAGCGGGGGCTGTTCGGGAGACCCAGTACTTC.

V usage is TRBV19 and J usage is TRBJ1-6; possibly TRBD1 for D (6 bases). This CDR3 contains 14 residues. CDR1 and CDR2 (germline): LNHDA, SQIVND (reference sequence). V was trimmed by 7 bases and J by 7 bases, leaving 14 bases between them. DNA of the CDR3: TGTGCCAGTACCCAGGACAGAATAAATTCACCCCTCCACTTT. Protein product: CASTQDRINSPLHF.

The J gene is TRBJ2-7, the V gene TRBV28; 9 nucleotides agree with TRBD1. Germline V gene data show CDR1 as MDHEN and CDR2 as SYDVKM. There are 13 residues in the CDR3. Trimming cost V 3 bases and J 3 bases; bases outside gene matches: 0. CDR3 coding DNA: TGTGCCAGCAGTTTGACAGGGGGCTACGAGCAGTACTTC. Translation gives CASSLTGGYEQYF.

The chain uses TRBV28 and TRBJ1-5, with D hard to call. This CDR3 region has 15 residues. V dropped 4 bases and J dropped 0 bases, with 10 bases sitting between them. Looked up from germline, CDR1 is MDHEN and CDR2 is SYDVKM. CDR3 nucleotide sequence: TGTGCCAGCAGTTCAAATTTGCGTAGCAATCAGCCCCAGCATTTT. This encodes CASSSNLRSNQPQHF.

V gene TRBV2 combines with J gene TRBJ2-5; D might be TRBD2 (6 bases). From germline, CDR1 is SNHLY and CDR2 FYNNEI. V shed 6 bases and J shed 5 bases, with 16 bases lying between them. This CDR3 contains 14 residues. The CDR3 DNA sequence: TGTGCCAGCAGGCGGGGTACCCCGGGGGAGACCCAGTACTTC. Its translation: CASRRGTPGETQYF.

This sequence joins TRBV2 and TRBJ1-2; 7 positions agree with TRBD1. There are 14 residues in the CDR3. The germline V gene encodes CDR1 SNHLY and CDR2 FYNNEI. The junction had 10 bases not matched to a gene; V was cut back by 8 bases and J by 4 bases. CDR3 DNA: TGTGCCAGCGGGACAGCTTCAATTGGCTATGGCTACACCTTC. Translating it yields CASGTASIGYGYTF.

This chain joins TRBV10-1 and TRBJ1-5, with TRBD1 matching 7 bases. Germline V gene data show CDR1 as WNHNN and CDR2 as SYGVQD (reference sequence). This CDR3 has 17 residues. J gave up 3 bases and V 5 bases, and 13 bases lay outside the gene matches. CDR3 coding DNA: TGCGCCAGCAGTAACAACCAGACAGGGTCGGTCAATCAGCCCCAGCATTTT. Protein product: CASSNNQTGSVNQPQHF.

The genes are TRBV2 and TRBJ1-4; 11 bases are a match to TRBD1. From germline, CDR1 is SNHLY and CDR2 FYNNEI. The CDR3 has 15 amino acids. The V and J ends lost 5 bases and 3 bases, in that order; junction bases with no gene match: 2. CDR3 in DNA: TGTGCCAGCAGTCAGGGACAGGGGGCTAATGAAAAACTGTTTTTT. Translation gives CASSQGQGANEKLFF.

The V and J genes are TRBV7-9 and TRBJ2-1; 8 bases map to TRBD1. The CDR3 loop spans 13 amino acids. The germline V gene encodes CDR1 SEHNR and CDR2 FQNEAQ (reference sequence). With V trimmed by 4 bases and J by 6 bases, 2 bases remained unmatched. CDR3 sequence: CASSWTGTNEQFF. The DNA for the CDR3 is TGTGCCAGCAGCTGGACAGGGACCAATGAGCAGTTCTTC.

The rearrangement uses TRBV4-2 and TRBJ1-6; no reliable D call. CDR3 length: 17 residues. Germline V gives CDR1 LGHNA, CDR2 YNFKEQ. Deletions cut 0 bases from V and 7 bases from J, with 16 bases between. Written as DNA, the CDR3 is TGTGCCAGCAGCCAAGAGGGCAGCGGACTAGGGAATTCACCCCTCCACTTT. This translates into CASSQEGSGLGNSPLHF.